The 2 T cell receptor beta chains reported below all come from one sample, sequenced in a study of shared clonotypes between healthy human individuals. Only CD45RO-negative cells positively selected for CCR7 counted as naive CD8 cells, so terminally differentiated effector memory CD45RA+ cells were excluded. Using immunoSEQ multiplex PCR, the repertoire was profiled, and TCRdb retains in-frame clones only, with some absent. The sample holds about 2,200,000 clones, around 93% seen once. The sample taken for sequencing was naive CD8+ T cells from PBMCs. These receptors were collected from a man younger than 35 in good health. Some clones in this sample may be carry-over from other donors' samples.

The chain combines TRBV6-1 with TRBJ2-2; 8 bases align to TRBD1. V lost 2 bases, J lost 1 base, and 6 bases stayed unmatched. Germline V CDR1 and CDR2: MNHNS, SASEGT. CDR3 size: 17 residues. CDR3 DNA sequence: TGTGCCAGCAGTGAAAGGGGGACAGGATTGAACACCGGGGAGCTGTTTTTT. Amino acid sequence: CASSERGTGLNTGELFF.

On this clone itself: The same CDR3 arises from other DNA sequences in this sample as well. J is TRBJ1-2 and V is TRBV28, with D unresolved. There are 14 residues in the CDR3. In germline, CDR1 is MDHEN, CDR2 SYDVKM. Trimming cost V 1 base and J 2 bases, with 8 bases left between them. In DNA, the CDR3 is TGTGCCAGCAGTTTATTCGGTGGGAACTATGGCTACACCTTC. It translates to CASSLFGGNYGYTF.